This TCR beta chain was sequenced during a study of blood T cells in healthy people across ages. It was with a sample-barcoded 5' primer and a J-beta primer mix that a second PCR of roughly 6 to 12 cycles was run. A template-switch adaptor with 12 random nucleotides tagged each cDNA molecule. TCRdb processed the 5' RACE reads anew with MiXCR; each CDR3 protein has one entry. The sample holds 550,000 to 700,000 distinct CDR3 sequences; about 26% are singletons and the top ten take approximately 17%. This CDR3 is 15 amino acids long. The germline V gene encodes CDR1 ENHRY and CDR2 SYGVKD. V gave up 4 bases and J gave up 2 bases, with 12 bases separating them. This clonotype was detected a few times. Its antigen is not known. Study-wide results and limits: Age advanced and TCR beta diversity per million T cells fell, roughly linearly.

Source material: blood. This clonotype was sampled from a woman between 65 and 79 years old in good health. The chain links TRBV10-3 to TRBJ2-1; D not resolved. CDR3 nucleotides: TGTGCCATCAGTGTGGATAGAAGGACCTACAATGAGCAGTTCTTC. This encodes CAISVDRRTYNEQFF.